The clone carrying this TCR beta chain appeared a few times. Through a sample-barcoded 5' primer and a J-beta primer mix, a second PCR was run for 7 to 11 cycles. TCRdb re-called the 5' RACE reads with MiXCR, one entry per CDR3 protein. Among 850,000 to 1,000,000 distinct CDR3 sequences listed, 45% to 60% were seen once. This entry is derived from a study of blood T cells in healthy people across ages. The origin of this receptor is a woman in her sixties in good health. Sequencing was performed on blood.

CDR3 region: CATSRGDTGELFF. The CDR3 coding sequence is TGTGCCACCAGCAGAGGGGACACCGGGGAGCTGTTTTTT. J is TRBJ2-2 and V is TRBV15; D is undetermined. The V gene's germline CDR1 is LNHNV and CDR2 YYDKDF (reference sequence). The CDR3 length is 13 residues. V was trimmed by 1 base and J by 3 bases, leaving 3 bases between them.